The 3 T cell receptor beta chains below all came from one sample that was sequenced in a study of T cell changes during pregnancy in multiple sclerosis. TCRdb's copy holds only in-frame clones and misses some; the assay was immunoSEQ multiplex PCR. Of 50,000 or so clones in the sample, 80% to 95% were seen once. The specimen was CD4+ T cells from peripheral blood mononuclear cells, collected in the third trimester of pregnancy. The receptor set was obtained from a female donor with multiple sclerosis, enrolled in a pregnancy study.

This chain connects TRBV30 to TRBJ2-7; 7 nucleotides match TRBD1. In germline, CDR1 is GTSNPN, CDR2 SVGIG (reference sequence). This CDR3 region has 12 residues. The V gene end was trimmed by 1 base and the J gene end by 3 bases; junction bases not matched to a gene: 0. CDR3 DNA sequence: TGTGCCTGGAGTGGACAGGGCTACGAGCAGTACTTC. Protein sequence: CAWSGQGYEQYF. The whole variable domain, filled in from reference TRBV30 and TRBJ2-7, reads SQTIHQWPATLVQPVGSPLSLECTVEGTSNPNLYWYRQAAGRGLQLLFYSVGIGQISSEVPQNLSASRPQDRQFILSSKKLLLSDSGFYLCAWSGQGYEQYFGPGTRLTVT.

The sample holds one count of this clone. Other DNA sequences in the same sample also yield this CDR3. The chain joins TRBV9 to TRBJ2-3; maybe TRBD2 (6 bases). The CDR3 is 15 amino acids. Trimming took off 0 bases at V and 3 bases at J, with 11 bases between the two ends. The germline gives CDR1 SGDLS, CDR2 YYNGEE. CDR3 sequence reads: CASSVVEGRTDTQYF. CDR3 in DNA: TGTGCCAGCAGCGTAGTGGAGGGGAGGACAGATACGCAGTATTTT.

CDR3 region: CASSLSMDTQYF. Written as DNA, the CDR3 is TGTGCCAGTAGTTTGAGCATGGATACGCAGTATTTT. The rearrangement joins TRBV19 to TRBJ2-3; no reliable D call. This CDR3 has 12 amino acids. The germline gives CDR1 LNHDA, CDR2 SQIVND (reference sequence). With 5 bases removed from V and 6 bases from J, the gap between germline ends came to 9 bases.